The 29 T cell receptor beta chains given below trace back to one sample, sequenced in a study of T cell repertoires in cytomegalovirus infection. A single record per CDR3 protein comes from TCRdb applying MiXCR to the reads. The sample has about 130,000 distinct CDR3 sequences; less than 9.5% are singletons. Sequences were obtained from PBMCs. The source of these receptors is a human donor in good health (CMV status not recorded). Some clones in this sample may be carry-over from other donors' samples.

The chain has TRBV29-1 and TRBJ1-2; D gene unclear. Germline assignment: CDR1 SQVTM and CDR2 ANQGSEA. This CDR3 spans 13 amino acids. The V end was cut by 8 bases, the J end by 4 bases, with 17 bases between. DNA for the CDR3: TGCAGCTTCACCCCGCCAGATCGCTATGGCTACACCTTC. This encodes CSFTPPDRYGYTF.

There are many counts of this clonotype. Written as DNA, the CDR3 is TGCGCCAGCGGGGACACGAGCTCCTACGAGCAGTACTTC. Amino acid sequence: CASGDTSSYEQYF. The chain links TRBV5-1 to TRBJ2-7; weak D call: TRBD1 (6 bases). The V end lost 7 bases, the J end lost 0 bases, and 11 bases lay between the germline ends. Germline CDR1 and CDR2: SGHRS and YFSETQ. The CDR3 is 13 residues long.

This clonotype was seen ten or more times. The V gene is TRBV2, the J gene TRBJ1-4; TRBD1 aligns across 7 bases. The germline V gene has CDR1 SNHLY and CDR2 FYNNEI. V dropped 2 bases and J dropped 4; count of bases not matched to a gene: 4. This CDR3 region has 15 residues. For the CDR3, the DNA is TGTGCCAGCAGTGAATCGGGACAGATTAATGAAAAACTGTTTTTT. It specifies CASSESGQINEKLFF.

This chain uses TRBV5-6 with TRBJ2-5; 10 bases match TRBD2. The CDR3 length is 16 residues. Looked up from germline, CDR1 is SGHDT and CDR2 is YYEEEE. With 4 bases clipped from V and 6 bases from J, the junction kept 12 bases outside the gene matches. The CDR3 loop is CASSTGLAAGAKTQYF. DNA for the CDR3: TGTGCCAGCAGCACTGGACTAGCGGCAGGGGCGAAGACCCAGTACTTC.

In its sample, this clonotype was seen many times. V gene TRBV20-1 combines with J gene TRBJ2-7, with D perhaps matching TRBD1 (6 bases). The CDR3 covers 12 residues. Per the germline V gene, CDR1 is DFQATT and CDR2 is SNEGSKA (reference sequence). The V end lost 7 bases, the J end lost 2 bases, and 12 bases lay between the germline ends. DNA of the CDR3: TGCAGTGGGGGGTCAGGGGCCTACGAGCAGTACTTC. The encoded protein is CSGGSGAYEQYF.

In its sample, this clonotype was seen many times. The V and J genes are TRBV28 and TRBJ2-5; 11 bases are a match to TRBD1. V shed 5 bases, J shed 8 bases, and the junction held 10 bases outside the gene matches. CDR3 length: 15 residues. The V gene's germline CDR1 is MDHEN and CDR2 SYDVKM. The CDR3 DNA reads as TGTGCCAGCAGTCCCACTTGGGACAGGGGGGACACCCAGTACTTC. Residues: CASSPTWDRGDTQYF.

On this clonotype: Possible read error: a much larger clone is one base away. The rearrangement joins TRBV6-6 to TRBJ2-5; the D gene is possibly TRBD1 (6 bases). Germline V gene lookup returns CDR1 MNHNY and CDR2 SVGAGI (reference sequence). The CDR3 totals 16 residues. Trimming shortened V by 5 bases and J by 5 bases, and 21 bases separated the two germline ends. The CDR3 nucleotides read TGTGCCAGCAGTGACTTGTCCGGGACACTGGGGGAGACCCAGTACTTC. Translated, it gives CASSDLSGTLGETQYF.

About this clonotype itself: A much larger clone sits a single nucleotide away, making a read error possible. The chain combines TRBV7-2 with TRBJ1-6, with D perhaps TRBD1 (5 bases). The CDR3 has 14 amino acids. CDR1 is SGHTA and CDR2 is FQGNSA in the germline V gene. CDR3 nucleotides: TGTGCCAGCAGCTCGAGACAGAATAATCCACCCCTCCACTTT. The encoded protein is CASSSRQNNPPLHF.

This clonotype was counted between two and nine times. The genes are TRBV12-3 or TRBV12-4 and TRBJ1-2; TRBD1 might be the D (5 bases). CDR3 size: 14 residues. V was pared by 6 bases and J by 4 bases, with 15 bases between. Here the CDR3 reads CASRPRRGGYGYTF. The DNA of the CDR3 is TGTGCCAGCAGACCAAGGAGGGGCGGCTATGGCTACACCTTC.

The rearrangement uses TRBV9 and TRBJ1-1; D may be TRBD1 (5 bases). Trimming took 0 bases from V and 3 from J, leaving 9 bases between them. Per the germline V gene, CDR1 is SGDLS and CDR2 is YYNGEE. The length of the CDR3 is 14 residues. Written as DNA, the CDR3 is TGTGCCAGCAGCGTAGCGGGGCCCGACACTGAAGCTTTCTTT. This sequence encodes CASSVAGPDTEAFF.

This clonotype was seen many times. The V gene is TRBV4-1, the J gene TRBJ1-2, with TRBD1 identical over 7 bases. The germline gives CDR1 MGHRA, CDR2 YSYEKL. The CDR3 has 15 residues. The junction had 8 bases not matched to a gene; V was cut back by 0 bases and J by 7 bases. DNA for the CDR3: TGCGCCAGCAGCCAAGAAGTGACAGGGTATGCTGGCTACACCTTC. Its protein product is CASSQEVTGYAGYTF.

This clonotype was recorded at least ten times. V usage is TRBV28 and J usage is TRBJ1-5, with D tentatively TRBD1 (5 bases). Trimming shortened V by 7 bases and J by 6 bases, and 19 bases separated the two germline ends. The CDR3 is made up of 15 amino acids. The germline CDR1 and CDR2 sequences are MDHEN and SYDVKM. The chain's CDR3 is CASIPRWGWGQPQHF. The CDR3 DNA reads as TGTGCCAGCATCCCTCGGTGGGGGTGGGGTCAGCCCCAGCATTTT. Full variable domain (outside the CDR3, taken from reference TRBV28 and TRBJ1-5): DVKVTQSSRYLVKRTGEKVFLECVQDMDHENMFWYRQDPGLGLRLIYFSYDVKMKEKGDIPEGYSVSREKKERFSLILESASTNQTSMYLCASIPRWGWGQPQHFGDGTRLSIL.

This clonotype was seen at least ten times. V is TRBV5-1 and J is TRBJ1-2, with 9 bases matching TRBD1. V was clipped by 4 bases and J by 8 bases; unmatched bases: 6. The CDR3 is 13 residues long. Germline V CDR1 and CDR2: SGHRS, YFSETQ. The CDR3 region has the DNA TGCGCCAGCAGCGCCGGACAGGGGCTCGGCTACACCTTC. Translated: CASSAGQGLGYTF.

This clonotype has ten or more counts. The V gene is TRBV20-1, the J gene TRBJ1-1, with a weak D call TRBD1 (5 bases). The germline gives CDR1 DFQATT, CDR2 SNEGSKA (reference sequence). V was trimmed by 6 bases and J by 4 bases, leaving 15 bases between them. The CDR3 consists of 13 residues. The CDR3 bases are TGCAGTGCGCGGTCAGGGAGGGTCACTGAAGCTTTCTTT. Its protein is CSARSGRVTEAFF.

This clonotype occurred many times. J is TRBJ2-5 and V is TRBV7-2; a weak D match, TRBD2 (5 bases). Trimming removed 1 base from V and 4 bases from J, with 13 bases in between. Germline V gene sequence: CDR1 SGHTA, CDR2 FQGNSA. CDR3 length equals 15 residues. The CDR3 bases are TGTGCCAGCAGCTTAGTGGCACGAGGAGGAGAGACCCAGTACTTC. Translation: CASSLVARGGETQYF.

At least ten counts were recorded for this clonotype. The V call is TRBV20-1, the J call TRBJ1-1, with D possibly TRBD1 on 6 matching bases. The germline V gene has CDR1 DFQATT and CDR2 SNEGSKA (reference sequence). The CDR3 runs 13 residues. V was clipped by 1 base and J by 3 bases, with 9 bases between them. The chain's CDR3 is CSARAGEDTEAFF. The DNA of the CDR3 is TGCAGTGCTAGAGCAGGGGAAGACACTGAAGCTTTCTTT.

This clonotype came up many times. This chain links TRBV6-5 with TRBJ2-5, with 8 bases fitting TRBD2. The length of the CDR3 is 14 residues. V gave up 7 bases and J gave up 1 base; unmatched junction bases: 5. Germline V gene lookup returns CDR1 MNHEY and CDR2 SVGAGI. For the CDR3, the DNA is TGTGCCAGCAACCCGGGACTAGGCCAAGAGACCCAGTACTTC. It codes for CASNPGLGQETQYF.

The V call is TRBV20-1, the J call TRBJ2-7, with D unresolved. This CDR3 is built from 12 residues. V was pared by 1 base and J by 3 bases, with 7 bases between. The V gene's germline CDR1 is DFQATT and CDR2 SNEGSKA (reference sequence). The CDR3 DNA sequence: TGCAGTGCTAGAGGGCCATACTACGAGCAGTACTTC. The encoded protein is CSARGPYYEQYF.

This clonotype was observed a handful of times. V usage is TRBV29-1 and J usage is TRBJ1-1; the D gene is possibly TRBD1 (5 bases). This CDR3 is built from 14 residues. V dropped 0 bases and J dropped 5 bases, with 13 bases sitting between them. The germline gives CDR1 SQVTM, CDR2 ANQGSEA. The DNA for the CDR3 is TGCAGCGTTGAAGATGGGAGGGGTGGGACTGAAGCTTTCTTT. Its protein is CSVEDGRGGTEAFF.

This clonotype appeared many times. This chain connects TRBV7-2 to TRBJ2-7; possible D gene TRBD2, 5 bases. V lost 4 bases to trimming and J lost 3 bases, with 10 bases between them. CDR1 SGHTA and CDR2 FQGNSA come from the germline V gene. CDR3 length: 13 amino acids. The DNA of the CDR3 is TGTGCCAGCAGCTGGGAGCTCGGCTACGAGCAGTACTTC. It is translated as CASSWELGYEQYF.

This clonotype was found many times. The chain links TRBV7-2 to TRBJ2-3; tentative D call: TRBD2 (6 bases). The CDR3 spans 15 residues. With 1 base removed from V and 1 base from J, the gap between germline ends came to 9 bases. Germline loops: CDR1 SGHTA, CDR2 FQGNSA. The CDR3 region has the DNA TGTGCCAGCAGCTTAGTTGGCGGGGGCACAGATACGCAGTATTTT. Translation gives CASSLVGGGTDTQYF.

Many counts were recorded for this clonotype. This chain links TRBV7-2 with TRBJ2-7, with 9 bases identical to TRBD1. This CDR3 has 15 amino acids. The trim removed 5 bases at V and 2 bases at J, leaving 7 bases unmatched. Germline values: CDR1 SGHTA, CDR2 FQGNSA. CDR3 nucleotide sequence: TGTGCCAGCAGCGCCACAGGGGGCTCTACCTACGAGCAGTACTTC. Protein product: CASSATGGSTYEQYF.

This clonotype was picked up many times. The chain joins TRBV7-2 to TRBJ2-1, with 8 positions matching TRBD2. The CDR3 length is 15 residues. V was pared by 1 base and J by 8 bases, with 7 bases of the junction left unmatched. Germline CDR1 and CDR2: SGHTA and FQGNSA. CDR3 sequence: CASSLGSSGRDEQFF. In DNA, the CDR3 is TGTGCCAGCAGCTTAGGGTCTAGCGGGCGGGATGAGCAGTTCTTC.

This clonotype showed up many times. The rearrangement uses TRBV15 and TRBJ1-2; weak D call: TRBD1 (5 bases). This CDR3 comprises 15 residues. V shed 5 bases and J shed 4 bases, with 17 bases lying between them. Germline V gene lookup returns CDR1 LNHNV and CDR2 YYDKDF (reference sequence). The CDR3, as DNA: TGTGCCACCAGCTCACCCACCGGGGGGGGCTATGGCTACACCTTC. It encodes CATSSPTGGGYGYTF.

This clonotype showed up many times. The gene calls are TRBV5-6 and TRBJ1-1; D not resolved. Between the trimmed V and J ends, which lost 3 bases and 11 bases, there was a span of 17 bases. CDR3 length equals 13 residues. Germline loops: CDR1 SGHDT, CDR2 YYEEEE. In nucleotides, the CDR3 is TGTGCCAGCAGCTCCGGAGAGGGTAACAAGGCTTTCTTT. Its translation: CASSSGEGNKAFF.

V usage is TRBV29-1 and J usage is TRBJ2-7; D is ambiguous. Germline values: CDR1 SQVTM, CDR2 ANQGSEA. The CDR3 length is 12 residues. Trimming shortened V by 2 bases and J by 2 bases, and 7 bases separated the two germline ends. The CDR3 is CSVESRTYEQYF. In nucleotides, the CDR3 is TGCAGCGTTGAATCTAGAACCTACGAGCAGTACTTC.

The genes are TRBV13 and TRBJ2-5; tentative D call: TRBD2 (5 bases). This CDR3 spans 16 amino acids. Between the trimmed V and J ends, which lost 4 bases and 2 bases, there was a span of 17 bases. CDR1 and CDR2 from the germline V gene are PRHDT and FYEKMQ (reference sequence). CDR3 loop: CASSSAFEGIQETQYF. CDR3 in DNA: TGTGCCAGCAGCTCCGCCTTCGAGGGAATTCAAGAGACCCAGTACTTC.

This clonotype was picked up many times. V and J are TRBV7-6 and TRBJ1-2, with 7 bases identical to TRBD1. Trimming at V came to 1 base and at J to 0 bases, leaving 5 bases not matched to a gene. This CDR3 is 16 amino acids long. The germline V gene has CDR1 SGHVS and CDR2 FNYEAQ. This CDR3 is CASSLGGDSTNYGYTF. As DNA, the CDR3 is TGTGCCAGCAGCTTAGGGGGGGACAGTACTAACTATGGCTACACCTTC.

This clonotype was observed many times. V and J are TRBV7-2 and TRBJ2-3; 8 bases fit TRBD1. Germline assignment: CDR1 SGHTA and CDR2 FQGNSA. V dropped 5 bases and J dropped 3; count of bases not matched to a gene: 7. The CDR3 is made up of 15 amino acids. The CDR3 sequence is CASSPRQGRTDTQYF. CDR3 nucleotide sequence: TGTGCCAGCAGCCCACGACAGGGGAGGACAGATACGCAGTATTTT.